This TCR beta chain was sequenced in a study of identical twins. Germline values: CDR1 MNHNS, CDR2 SASEGT. This CDR3 spans 13 amino acids. Trimming took 6 bases from V and 4 from J, leaving 12 bases between them. This clonotype was counted many times. Its antigen remains unidentified. Study-wide results and caveats: Reduced insertions were recorded for abundant cord blood beta clonotypes, with no such pattern in memory repertoires.

TCRdb used MiXCR to reprocess the 5' RACE reads, holding one entry per CDR3 protein. Of about 150,000 distinct CDR3 sequences in the sample, around 3.5% were seen once. Sequencing input: memory T cells sorted from blood. This TCR derives from a man between 18 and 29 years old in good health. This chain joins TRBV6-1 and TRBJ1-1; maybe TRBD1 (6 bases). The CDR3 DNA is TGTGCCAGCAGGGCCGTAGGGGGCACTGAAGCTTTCTTT. This encodes CASRAVGGTEAFF.